This paragraph covers one TCR beta chain sequence. The antigen is undetermined. The data derive from a study of metastatic and nonmetastatic thyroid tumors. The overall study: Across peripheral blood and tumor or nodule tissue samples taken from malignant and benign thyroid patients, the repertoires were compared with one another. Study-wide findings and caveats: A significant increase in TCR beta diversity was reportedly seen in malignant thyroid tumors relative to benign nodules, in blood and tumor.

Authors' processing steps: Variation in CDR3 across clinicopathological groups served as the basis for constructing a distant-metastasis classifier in papillary thyroid cancer. With MiXCR, TCRdb reprocessed the PCR reads. These V and J calls are TCRdb output, not the study's own analysis. The sample gives thousands of clones, approximately 34% of which show up once; under 25% is in the top ten. In germline, CDR1 is SNHLY, CDR2 FYNNEI. There are 14 residues in the CDR3. V lost 6 bases to trimming and J lost 3 bases, with 15 bases between them. No treatment of any kind had been given to any patient before thyroid surgery.

Sequencing was performed on adjacent normal tissue. The source is a female donor with papillary thyroid cancer or a benign thyroid nodule (not recorded which). Some clones in this sample may be carry-over from other donors' samples. This chain connects TRBV2 to TRBJ2-7, with D possibly TRBD2 on 5 matching bases. The CDR3 sequence is CASSSVTGIYEQYF. CDR3 DNA: TGTGCCAGCAGCTCCGTGACGGGGATCTACGAGCAGTACTTC.